Listed below are T cell receptor beta chains from one sample, sequenced in a study of response to subunit inactivated influenza vaccine. TCRdb reprocessed the RT-PCR reads with MiXCR, giving one entry per CDR3 protein. Seen here are fewer than 800,000 distinct CDR3 sequences, less than 20% observed once, and the top ten hold approximately 10%. Sequencing was performed on PBMCs from blood, taken approximately 13 days after vaccination. These receptors originate from a man between 45 and 60 years old who received an inactivated influenza vaccine. Both conserved end residues are part of each CDR3. The order of the fields is D gene, V gene, J gene, clone size, CDR3 protein, CDR3 DNA. D genes are given only for firm matches. Where a row states a size, it is once, few, many or the class of an expanded clone; other rows omit it.

>TRBD1|TRBV30|TRBJ1-5|-
CAWSEGGTVYSNQPQHF
TGTGCCTGGAGTGAGGGCGGGACAGTGTATAGCAATCAGCCCCAGCATTTT
>-|TRBV29-1|TRBJ1-1|many
CSAAQTGNTEAFF
TGCAGCGCGGCACAAACAGGGAACACTGAAGCTTTCTTT
>-|TRBV6-5|TRBJ1-1|once
CASSFVTGPGRTEAFF
TGTGCCAGCAGTTTCGTTACGGGGCCCGGTAGGACTGAAGCTTTCTTT
>-|TRBV20-1|TRBJ2-1|-
CSASSASSYNEQFF
TGCAGTGCTAGTTCTGCTAGCTCCTACAATGAGCAGTTCTTC
>TRBD1|TRBV28|TRBJ2-5|-
CASSSPGQGQTQYF
TGTGCCAGCAGTTCTCCGGGACAGGGACAGACCCAGTACTTC
>TRBD1|TRBV5-1|TRBJ2-3|few
CASSFDRGDTQYF
TGCGCCAGCAGCTTTGACAGGGGAGATACGCAGTATTTT
>TRBD2|TRBV7-8|TRBJ2-3|few
CASSLGVAGGDTQYF
TGTGCCAGCAGCTTAGGAGTAGCGGGGGGGGATACGCAGTATTTT
>-|TRBV7-9|TRBJ2-1|-
CASSLGSLHEQFF
TGTGCCAGCAGCTTGGGCTCCCTACACGAGCAGTTCTTC
>-|TRBV27|TRBJ1-4|many
CASSLWGTTNEKLFF
TGTGCCAGCAGTTTATGGGGTACAACTAATGAAAAACTGTTTTTT
>-|TRBV20-1|TRBJ2-1|-
CSSNGGNEQFF
TGCAGTTCGAATGGGGGAAATGAGCAGTTCTTC
>-|TRBV5-1|TRBJ2-7|few
CASSLRPIDEQYF
TGCGCCAGCAGCTTACGTCCGATCGACGAGCAGTACTTC
>-|TRBV7-2|TRBJ1-1|-
CASSLDRRMNTEAFF
TGTGCCAGCAGCTTAGACCGGAGAATGAACACTGAAGCTTTCTTT
>TRBD2|TRBV9|TRBJ2-1|few
CASSGGRLLAGDYNEQFF
TGTGCCAGCAGCGGAGGGAGACTACTAGCGGGAGACTACAATGAGCAGTTCTTC
>-|TRBV11-2|TRBJ2-7|-
CASSLRSGDPSYEQYF
TGTGCCAGCAGCTTAAGGTCGGGAGATCCCTCCTACGAGCAGTACTTC
>-|TRBV20-1|TRBJ2-7|few
CSAIRLGEGYEQYF
TGCAGTGCTATTCGACTTGGCGAGGGGTACGAGCAGTACTTC
>-|TRBV7-9|TRBJ2-3|many
CASSLGGGRTDTQYF
TGTGCCAGCAGCTTAGGGGGGGGGCGCACAGATACGCAGTATTTT
>TRBD2|TRBV29-1|TRBJ2-3|-
CSVEPRAGGSTDTQYF
TGCAGCGTTGAACCGCGAGCGGGGGGCTCGACAGATACGCAGTATTTT
>-|TRBV5-5|TRBJ2-3|few
CASSIGTSTDTQYF
TGTGCCAGCAGCATCGGGACTAGCACAGATACGCAGTATTTT
>TRBD1|TRBV7-2|TRBJ1-2|few
CASRADRAGGYTF
TGTGCCAGCAGAGCAGACAGGGCCGGTGGCTACACCTTC
>TRBD1|TRBV12-3/TRBV12-4|TRBJ1-1|-
CASSPGTGSDTEAFF
TGTGCCAGCAGTCCTGGGACAGGGAGCGACACTGAAGCTTTCTTT
>-|TRBV12-3/TRBV12-4|TRBJ2-5|many
CASKGLRERETQYF
TGTGCCAGCAAGGGTCTAAGAGAAAGAGAGACCCAGTACTTC
>TRBD1|TRBV9|TRBJ2-1|few
CASSAEPGQGSNEQFF
TGTGCCAGCAGCGCAGAGCCGGGACAGGGTTCCAATGAGCAGTTCTTC
>-|TRBV7-6|TRBJ2-7|many
CASSLSQGSSYEQYF
TGTGCCAGCAGCTTAAGTCAGGGAAGCTCCTACGAGCAGTACTTC
>-|TRBV12-3/TRBV12-4|TRBJ1-4|few
CASSPYSNEKLFF
TGTGCCAGCAGTCCCTATTCCAATGAAAAACTGTTTTTT
>TRBD2|TRBV7-2|TRBJ2-3|-
CASSPSAAGATDTQYF
TGTGCCAGCAGCCCTAGTGCCGCGGGAGCCACAGATACGCAGTATTTT
>-|TRBV12-3/TRBV12-4|TRBJ1-5|few
CASTLTSRGRSNQPQHF
TGTGCCAGCACCCTCACAAGTAGGGGACGGAGCAATCAGCCCCAGCATTTT
>-|TRBV5-3|TRBJ2-7|-
CAMGPGLAYEQYF
TGTGCCATGGGCCCCGGGCTAGCCTACGAGCAGTACTTC
>-|TRBV6-2/TRBV6-3|TRBJ2-7|-
CASSQLTGTYEQYF
TGTGCCAGCAGTCAACTAACCGGGACCTACGAGCAGTACTTC
>-|TRBV6-1|TRBJ1-1|-
CASRSIQSSMNTEAFF
TGTGCCAGCAGATCCATACAGAGCAGTATGAACACTGAAGCTTTCTTT
>-|TRBV6-2/TRBV6-3|TRBJ1-2|-
CASSYGVPERGYTF
TGTGCCAGCAGCTACGGGGTCCCGGAGAGAGGCTACACCTTC
>-|TRBV7-2|TRBJ2-4|-
CASSGLAKNIQYF
TGTGCCAGCTCGGGCCTAGCCAAAAACATTCAGTACTTC
>-|TRBV7-3|TRBJ2-7|few
CASSLNGRGYEQYF
TGTGCCAGCAGCTTAAACGGACGGGGTTACGAGCAGTACTTC
>-|TRBV5-1|TRBJ2-5|many
CASRGEETQYF
TGCGCCAGCAGGGGAGAAGAGACCCAGTACTTC
>TRBD1|TRBV5-1|TRBJ1-1|-
CASKQGPMNTEAFF
TGCGCCAGCAAACAGGGGCCAATGAACACTGAAGCTTTCTTT
>TRBD2|TRBV12-5|TRBJ2-6|-
CASGLVLRGGRSGANVLTF
TGTGCTAGTGGTTTGGTACTTCGCGGGGGGCGCTCTGGGGCCAACGTCCTGACTTTC
>TRBD1|TRBV7-9|TRBJ2-2|-
CASSSGQGYSGELFF
TGTGCCAGCAGCTCGGGACAGGGGTACTCCGGGGAGCTGTTTTTT
>-|TRBV7-2|TRBJ1-2|-
CASSRGRTPRYGYTF
TGTGCCAGCAGCCGCGGACGGACCCCTAGATATGGCTACACCTTC
>TRBD1|TRBV5-1|TRBJ1-1|many
CASSRAGTEPEAFF
TGCGCCAGCAGCCGAGCCGGGACAGAGCCTGAAGCTTTCTTT
>TRBD2|TRBV9|TRBJ2-5|-
CASSVGSSYLAGVETQYF
TGTGCCAGCAGCGTAGGCAGTAGTTATCTAGCGGGAGTAGAGACCCAGTACTTC
>TRBD2|TRBV29-1|TRBJ2-1|many
CSGGGSSYNEQFF
TGCAGCGGGGGGGGAAGCTCCTACAATGAGCAGTTCTTC
>-|TRBV18|TRBJ2-3|-
CASSPILGVDTQYF
TGTGCCAGCTCACCAATCTTAGGGGTCGATACGCAGTATTTT